The 31 T cell receptor beta chains below come from one sample, sequenced in a study of CD8+CD57+ T cells in acquired aplastic anemia. The template for TCR beta VDJ and CDR3 sequence profiling was genomic DNA. A single record per CDR3 protein comes from TCRdb applying MiXCR to the reads. The table lists roughly 130,000 distinct CDR3 sequences, 48% of them singletons. Sample: sorted CD4+, CD8+, or CD8+CD57+ T cells (not recorded which) from PBMCs. All receptors derive from a human donor in good health, serving as a control.

This clonotype was seen repeatedly, ten times or more. This chain joins TRBV7-2 and TRBJ1-1, with TRBD1 matching over 10 bases. V lost 6 bases to trimming and J lost 5 bases; unmatched junction nucleotides: 15. The V gene's germline CDR1 is SGHTA and CDR2 FQGNSA. The CDR3 has 17 amino acids. The CDR3 reads CASSLGQGTLLATEAFF. In DNA form, the CDR3 reads TGTGCCAGCAGTTTGGGACAGGGGACTTTGTTAGCAACTGAAGCTTTCTTT.

This clonotype occurred many times. V usage is TRBV20-1 and J usage is TRBJ2-5; TRBD2 matches at 9 bases. The V gene end was trimmed by 3 bases and the J gene end by 2 bases; junction bases not matched to a gene: 4. Germline lookup yields CDR1 DFQATT and CDR2 SNEGSKA (reference sequence). The CDR3 spans 14 residues. DNA of the CDR3: TGCAGTGCTAGTCTAGCGGGATTGCAAGAGACCCAGTACTTC. This codes for CSASLAGLQETQYF.

This clonotype was seen many times. J is TRBJ1-2 and V is TRBV20-1; a weak D match, TRBD1 (5 bases). The germline V gene has CDR1 DFQATT and CDR2 SNEGSKA (reference sequence). Trimming left V 1 base short and J 4 bases short, with 16 bases between. The CDR3 covers 15 residues. In DNA, the CDR3 is TGCAGTGCTAGAGTTATGGGGCAGCGAGTCTATGGCTACACCTTC. Translated, it gives CSARVMGQRVYGYTF.

This clonotype was found many times. The chain employs TRBV12-3 or TRBV12-4 and TRBJ2-1; D unclear. The CDR3 is made up of 12 amino acids. V was cut by 6 bases and J by 5 bases, with 8 bases left in between. The CDR3 sequence is CASRLGDNEQFF. The DNA of the CDR3 is TGTGCCAGCAGGCTAGGAGACAATGAGCAGTTCTTC.

V usage is TRBV12-3 or TRBV12-4 and J usage is TRBJ1-6, with D possibly TRBD1 on 5 matching bases. There are 15 residues in the CDR3. V shed 3 bases and J shed 7 bases, with 13 bases lying between them. Here the CDR3 DNA reads TGTGCCAGCAGTTTGTGGGGCAGGGCGAATTCACCCCTCCACTTT. Its protein is CASSLWGRANSPLHF.

This clonotype came up many times. For the CDR3, the DNA is TGTGCCAGCAGTTACTCGGGGCAGGGGAGCCAGCCCCAGCATTTT. Translation gives CASSYSGQGSQPQHF. This chain joins TRBV6-5 and TRBJ1-5; D may be TRBD1 (6 bases). The CDR3 has 15 residues. V was clipped by 0 bases and J by 7 bases, with 13 bases between them. The germline gives CDR1 MNHEY, CDR2 SVGAGI.

The table lists this clonotype with many counts. V usage is TRBV7-8 and J usage is TRBJ2-5; possibly TRBD2 for D (6 bases). This CDR3 spans 14 amino acids. Germline-derived CDR1 and CDR2 are SGHVS and FQNEAQ. V lost 2 bases to trimming and J lost 3 bases, with 10 bases between them. The CDR3 bases are TGTGCCAGCAGCTTATTCCCGGGGGAAGAGACCCAGTACTTC. Amino acids: CASSLFPGEETQYF.

This clonotype was seen ten or more times. The chain combines TRBV7-2 with TRBJ2-2, with 8 nucleotides matching TRBD2. The CDR3 has 16 residues. The V gene end was trimmed by 5 bases and the J gene end by 2 bases; junction bases not matched to a gene: 7. The germline V gene encodes CDR1 SGHTA and CDR2 FQGNSA. Written as DNA, the CDR3 is TGTGCCAGCAGCCCAGTGGGACTAGTAAACACCGGGGAGCTGTTTTTT. Translated, it gives CASSPVGLVNTGELFF.

This clonotype has a handful of counts. The chain is built from TRBV18 and TRBJ1-3; D ambiguous. This CDR3 has 15 amino acids. V gave up 5 bases and J gave up 0 bases, with 11 bases separating them. Per germline, CDR1 KGHSH and CDR2 LQKENI. CDR3 nucleotide sequence: TGTGCCAGCTCATCGGACTCTAGCTCTGGAAACACCATATATTTT. As protein: CASSSDSSSGNTIYF.

The chain is built from TRBV9 and TRBJ2-1; 9 bases fit TRBD1. The CDR3 has 18 residues. Germline V lookup: CDR1 SGDLS, CDR2 YYNGEE. After removal of 4 bases from V and 0 bases from J, the junction contained 11 bases not matched to a gene. In DNA, the CDR3 is TGTGCCAGCAGCCTAGGACGGGACAGGGATAGCTCCTACAATGAGCAGTTCTTC. This gives the protein CASSLGRDRDSSYNEQFF.

This clonotype was seen many times. V gene TRBV6-1 combines with J gene TRBJ1-5, with a possible D match to TRBD1 (6 bases). Germline V lookup: CDR1 MNHNS, CDR2 SASEGT. Trimming took 5 bases from V and 4 from J, leaving 15 bases between them. CDR3 length: 15 residues. CDR3 bases: TGTGCCAGCAGTAGGGGGTTTGGGTGGAATCAGCCCCAGCATTTT. Its translation: CASSRGFGWNQPQHF.

The chain couples TRBV20-1 to TRBJ1-1; no clear D. This CDR3 region has 13 residues. V lost 5 bases to trimming and J lost 0 bases, with 10 bases between them. Germline V CDR1 and CDR2: DFQATT, SNEGSKA (reference sequence). CDR3 DNA sequence: TGCAGTGCTCCAAGGGTCGTGAACACTGAAGCTTTCTTT. Translating gives CSAPRVVNTEAFF.

Note on this clonotype: Since a much larger clone is just one base distant, this may be a read error. J is TRBJ2-5 and V is TRBV6-5; no definite D call. Trimming took off 3 bases at V and 8 bases at J, with 13 bases between the two ends. CDR1 is MNHEY and CDR2 is SVGAGI in the germline V gene. This CDR3 region has 13 residues. In DNA, the CDR3 is TGTGCCAGCAGTTATGGCCACCGGAGTACCCAGTACTTC. This gives the protein CASSYGHRSTQYF.

This clonotype was detected many times. This chain links TRBV6-2 or TRBV6-3 with TRBJ2-7; D ambiguous. Deletions cut 6 bases from V and 1 base from J, with 16 bases between. Per germline, CDR1 MNHEY and CDR2 SVGEGT. CDR3 size: 15 residues. CDR3 nucleotide sequence: TGTGCCAGCAGCCCTCAGAAAGCTGAATCCTACGAGCAGTACTTC. Its protein is CASSPQKAESYEQYF.

This clonotype was observed once. The rearrangement uses TRBV7-2 and TRBJ2-3, with D unresolved. Trimming removed 3 bases from V and 2 bases from J, with 6 bases in between. This CDR3 contains 13 residues. Germline CDR1 SGHTA, CDR2 FQGNSA. DNA of the CDR3: TGTGCCAGCAGCTTCGGATCCACAGATACGCAGTATTTT. As protein: CASSFGSTDTQYF.

This clonotype showed up just once. The chain uses TRBV2 and TRBJ1-6; D gene uncertain. Germline V lookup: CDR1 SNHLY, CDR2 FYNNEI. V was trimmed by 6 bases and J by 6 bases, leaving 15 bases between them. CDR3 length: 15 residues. The CDR3 here is CASRDPRTGNSPLHF. CDR3 DNA: TGTGCCAGCAGAGACCCGCGGACGGGTAATTCACCCCTCCACTTT.

The chain has TRBV29-1 and TRBJ1-1; D might be TRBD1 (6 bases). There are 14 residues in the CDR3. Germline V gene data show CDR1 as SQVTM and CDR2 as ANQGSEA. V shed 3 bases and J shed 0 bases, with 11 bases lying between them. The CDR3 region is CSVETGVMNTEAFF. The CDR3, as DNA: TGCAGCGTTGAGACAGGAGTCATGAACACTGAAGCTTTCTTT.

The genes are TRBV4-2 and TRBJ2-1; 9 bases line up with TRBD2. This CDR3 spans 16 amino acids. V was clipped by 4 bases and J by 0 bases; unmatched bases: 4. Germline values: CDR1 LGHNA, CDR2 YNFKEQ. The DNA for the CDR3 is TGTGCCAGCAGCCCTCGGACTAGCGTCTCCTACAATGAGCAGTTCTTC. This gives the protein CASSPRTSVSYNEQFF.

This clonotype has a count of ten or more. The J gene is TRBJ2-1, the V gene TRBV12-3 or TRBV12-4, with 8 bases fitting TRBD2. This CDR3 is built from 14 residues. The V and J ends lost 6 bases and 7 bases, in that order; junction bases with no gene match: 8. DNA for the CDR3: TGTGCCAGCAGACCTCGGACTAGCAGGAATGAGCAGTTCTTC. Translation: CASRPRTSRNEQFF.

This chain uses TRBV7-2 with TRBJ2-3, with no clear D. The V end was cut by 1 base, the J end by 4 bases, with 6 bases between. This CDR3 contains 13 residues. From germline, CDR1 is SGHTA and CDR2 FQGNSA. The CDR3 region has the DNA TGTGCCAGCAGCTTAGTTACCGCAGATACGCAGTATTTT. Residues: CASSLVTADTQYF.

J is TRBJ1-2 and V is TRBV12-3 or TRBV12-4; D is possibly TRBD1 (5 bases). Trimming took 1 base from V and 0 from J, leaving 12 bases between them. This CDR3 is 16 amino acids long. This CDR3 is CASSLGRTGPNYGYTF. CDR3 DNA sequence: TGTGCCAGCAGTTTAGGTCGTACAGGTCCTAACTATGGCTACACCTTC.

This clonotype was detected ten times or more. The rearrangement joins TRBV5-1 to TRBJ2-5; 11 bases align to TRBD1. In germline, CDR1 is SGHRS, CDR2 YFSETQ. V was clipped by 1 base and J by 6 bases; unmatched bases: 14. This CDR3 comprises 18 residues. This CDR3 is CASSLRLFGQGASQTQYF. The CDR3 DNA reads TGCGCCAGCAGCTTGAGGTTATTCGGACAGGGGGCTTCTCAGACCCAGTACTTC.

The CDR3 is CASSLGHDTYGYTF. The CDR3 nucleotides read TGTGCCAGCAGCTTAGGACACGACACCTATGGCTACACCTTC. The chain carries TRBV6-1 and TRBJ1-2; D is possibly TRBD1 (5 bases). CDR3 length: 14 residues. V shed 6 bases and J shed 4 bases, with 15 bases lying between them. Per germline, CDR1 MNHNS and CDR2 SASEGT.

This chain links TRBV15 with TRBJ2-1; D call uncertain. CDR1 is LNHNV and CDR2 is YYDKDF in the germline V gene (reference sequence). The V end was cut by 0 bases, the J end by 12 bases, with 0 bases between. The CDR3 runs to 9 residues. CDR3 region: CATSREQFF. In DNA, the CDR3 is TGTGCCACCAGCAGAGAGCAGTTCTTC.

This rearrangement joins TRBV29-1 to TRBJ2-7, with TRBD1 matching over 11 bases. The J call may be in error: the DNA end matches TRBJ2-5 better. The CDR3 contains 12 residues. Germline V CDR1 and CDR2: SQVTM, ANQGSEA. The DNA for the CDR3 is TGCAGTTGGACAGGGGGCTCAGAGACCCAGTACTTC. Protein product: CSWTGGSETQYF.

This clonotype was seen repeatedly, ten times or more. The chain links TRBV7-9 to TRBJ1-1; D ambiguous. Germline assignment: CDR1 SEHNR and CDR2 FQNEAQ (reference sequence). The CDR3 contains 13 residues. V was pared by 5 bases and J by 1 base, with 8 bases between. The CDR3 bases are TGTGCCAGCAGCCGCGATGGGAACACTGAAGCTTTCTTT. Translating it yields CASSRDGNTEAFF.

To note about this clonotype: A much larger clonotype is one base distant, so this may be a read error. The rearrangement joins TRBV20-1 to TRBJ1-1; no clear D. This CDR3 is built from 15 residues. The germline gives CDR1 DFQATT, CDR2 SNEGSKA (reference sequence). Deletions cut 1 base from V and 1 base from J, with 13 bases between. The CDR3 DNA follows: TGCAGTGCTAGAGGGACCCCCCGGGCGAACACTGAAGCTTTCTTT. It codes for CSARGTPRANTEAFF.

This clonotype occurred once. This chain joins TRBV6-2 or TRBV6-3 and TRBJ2-1; possible D gene TRBD2, 6 bases. Trimming left V 4 bases short and J 4 bases short, with 11 bases between. Per the germline V gene, CDR1 is MNHEY and CDR2 is SVGEGT. CDR3 length: 14 residues. The CDR3 loop is CASSSGVRYNEQFF. The CDR3, as DNA: TGTGCCAGCAGTTCGGGAGTAAGGTACAATGAGCAGTTCTTC.

In this sample, this clonotype turned up many times. The chain combines TRBV7-6 with TRBJ2-2; D not resolved. Trimming removed 1 base at V and 0 bases at J, with 6 bases between. CDR1 SGHVS and CDR2 FNYEAQ come from the germline V gene. The CDR3 is 15 amino acids. The CDR3 spells CASSLGPTNTGELFF. CDR3 nucleotide sequence: TGTGCCAGCAGCTTAGGACCTACGAACACCGGGGAGCTGTTTTTT.

V and J are TRBV29-1 and TRBJ1-4; 11 bases are a match to TRBD1. V was pared by 6 bases and J by 7 bases, with 7 bases of the junction left unmatched. Germline CDR1 is SQVTM and CDR2 is ANQGSEA. The CDR3 covers 14 residues. The CDR3 region is CSVTPGQGGEKLFF. DNA of the CDR3: TGCAGCGTCACTCCGGGACAGGGGGGTGAAAAACTGTTTTTT.

On this clonotype: It may be a read error: a sequence one base away is much more abundant. This chain joins TRBV10-3 and TRBJ1-1; D possibly corresponds to TRBD1 (6 bases). CDR3 size: 13 residues. The V end was cut by 10 bases, the J end by 4 bases, with 16 bases between. Germline loops: CDR1 ENHRY, CDR2 SYGVKD. The CDR3, as DNA: TGTGCCACCTCGGAGAGGGGGGGCACTGAAGCTTTCTTT. This translates into CATSERGGTEAFF.